This T cell receptor beta chain is from a study of blood T cell repertoires in COVID-19 (dated by TCRdb to between 2020 and 2021). Regarding the study in general: Samples from collaborators originated in the United States, Italy and Spain and spanned both the acute and convalescent phases of COVID-19. Sample metadata almost always included a de-identified subject ID, COVID-19 status, age in years and sex. A freely available public database, intended as a resource for researchers studying the immune response to SARS-CoV-2, is where the repertoires were released. Samples came from the ongoing ImmuneRACE study (first 160 participants) plus 1,254 subjects from 6 global collaborators. The material from the prospective study consisted of cDNA or gDNA derived from T cells, B-cell-depleted T cells, or PBMCs. Deeply sampled blood TCRbeta repertoires from subjects exposed to, actively infected with, or recovered from COVID-19 were included in the dataset. Where available, HLA class I and class II types were taken from metadata supplied by the sample provider and were not determined by assay-based typing.

Each collaborating institution followed its own protocols to collect whole blood in K2EDTA tubes. For TCRbeta analysis, collaborator samples were shipped as frozen whole blood, as isolated PBMCs, or as DNA extracted from either sample type. What the work shows at the level of the full study, not this receptor alone: The amount of clinical and demographic metadata varied by source and participant and was provided uncurated.

TCRbeta CDR3 regions were amplified from genomic DNA using the immunoSEQ Assay, a bias-controlled multiplex PCR. From the authors' description of their analysis: Within the assay, amplification of reference gene primers was used to estimate how many nucleated cells each sample contained. To quantify the absolute abundance of each unique TCRbeta CDR3 rearrangement, sequence reads were collapsed and filtered. Productive Simpson clonality was computed per sample as the square root of Simpson's diversity index over productive rearrangements. TCRdb re-hosts the immuneACCESS table, in-frame sequences only. Its copies lack some clones; in the studies checked, an unresolved V gene accounts for under half of them, and the cause for the rest is not known. D and trimming come from the DNA, and the V and J calls and clone size come from that table. Recorded for this sample are roughly 250,000 clones; nearly 90% of them occurred a single time. Roughly 0.8% of the sample belongs to the ten largest clones.

The CDR3 starts with the cysteine, ends with the phenylalanine, and has 14 residues. CDR3 DNA is the only sequence kept; it has 42 bases, read in frame from the first base. According to the germline V gene, CDR1 reads MNHEY and CDR2 reads SVGAGI. V and J are trimmed by 6 bases and 7 bases, and the gene matches miss 6 bases of the junction. For this clone: Its antigen remains undetermined. There are no base qualities to consult, and no much larger clone falls within one base.

This clonotype originated in a woman younger than 45 with acute or convalescent COVID-19. The rearrangement joined TRBV6-5 to TRBJ1-6; a stretch of 7 junction bases matches TRBD1. Input material: peripheral blood. Here is the DNA: TGTGCCAGCAGAGAGACAGGGTTCAATTCACCCCTCCACTTT. The encoded protein is CASRETGFNSPLHF.